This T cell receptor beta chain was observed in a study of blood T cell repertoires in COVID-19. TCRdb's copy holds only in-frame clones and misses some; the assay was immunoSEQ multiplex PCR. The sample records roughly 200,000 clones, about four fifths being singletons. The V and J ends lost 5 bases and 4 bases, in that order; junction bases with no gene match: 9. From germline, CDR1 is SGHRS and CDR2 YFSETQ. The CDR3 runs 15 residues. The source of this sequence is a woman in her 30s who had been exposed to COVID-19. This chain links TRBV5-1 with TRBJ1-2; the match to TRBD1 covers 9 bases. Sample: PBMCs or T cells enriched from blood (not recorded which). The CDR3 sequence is CASRPETGGTYGYTF. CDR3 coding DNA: TGCGCCAGCAGGCCGGAGACAGGGGGGACCTATGGCTACACCTTC. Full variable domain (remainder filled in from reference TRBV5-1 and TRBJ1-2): KAGVTQTPRYLIKTRGQQVTLSCSPISGHRSVSWYQQTPGQGLQFLFEYFSETQRNKGNFPGRFSGRQFSNSRSEMNVSTLELGDSALYLCASRPETGGTYGYTFGSGTRLTVV.